Below, 25 T cell receptor beta chains from the same sample are listed, as sequenced in a study of Graves' ophthalmopathy and Graves' hyperthyroidism. Scientists amplified the TCR beta CDR3 regions from RNA transcripts. Scientists carried out first-round RT-PCR using HTBI primers and then a second-round multiplex PCR. MiXCR, run by TCRdb on the multiplex PCR reads, gives a single entry per CDR3 protein. The sample includes over a million distinct CDR3 sequences, roughly two fifths of them seen just once. The sample comprised peripheral blood or thyroid tissue (not recorded which). All receptors come from an adult man with Graves' hyperthyroidism.

The V and J genes are TRBV9 and TRBJ1-1; D remains unclear. CDR1 is SGDLS, CDR2 YYNGEE, per germline. The V and J ends lost 3 bases and 0 bases respectively, with 12 bases between them. This CDR3 is built from 15 residues. CDR3 sequence: CASSESQHMNTEAFF. The CDR3 DNA reads TGTGCCAGCAGCGAATCGCAACACATGAACACTGAAGCTTTCTTT.

Only a few counts were recorded for this clonotype. The chain has TRBV7-2 and TRBJ1-6; D possibly corresponds to TRBD1 (5 bases). The CDR3 runs 15 residues. CDR1 is SGHTA and CDR2 is FQGNSA in the germline V gene. The V end lost 1 base, the J end lost 9 bases, and 13 bases lay between the germline ends. CDR3 sequence reads: CASSLGPGRSSPLHF. CDR3 DNA: TGTGCCAGCAGCTTAGGCCCAGGGAGAAGTTCACCCCTCCACTTT.

This clonotype was detected ten times or more. The rearrangement uses TRBV24-1 and TRBJ2-5; D not certain. The V end was cut by 2 bases, the J end by 9 bases, with 9 bases between. Germline V lookup: CDR1 KGHDR, CDR2 SFDVKD. The CDR3 runs to 12 residues. The CDR3 reads CATSDSTAPQYF. CDR3 in DNA: TGTGCCACCAGTGATTCGACGGCCCCCCAGTACTTC.

A word on this clonotype: At one of its ends the junction is not consistent with the germline gene, which may arise from a read error. This sequence joins TRBV5-1 and TRBJ1-4, with 9 bases fitting TRBD1. The CDR3 loop spans 17 amino acids. CDR1 and CDR2 (germline): SGHRS, YFSETQ. The DNA for the CDR3 is TGTGCCAGCAGCTTCATTGGACAGGGGACCGGTCAAGAAAAACTGTTTTTT. Protein product: CASSFIGQGTGQEKLFF.

This clonotype was seen ten or more times. This chain links TRBV7-2 with TRBJ1-3; TRBD1 matches 7 bases. Trimming took 6 bases from V and 1 from J; bases not matched to a gene: 6. The CDR3 has 15 residues. Germline CDR1 is SGHTA and CDR2 is FQGNSA. CDR3: CASRGQRVSGNTIYF. The CDR3 bases are TGTGCCAGCAGGGGACAGAGAGTTTCTGGAAACACCATATATTTT. The variable domain in full, completed from reference TRBV7-2 and TRBJ1-3, reads GAGVSQSPSNKVTEKGKDVELRCDPISGHTALYWYRQSLGQGLEFLIYFQGNSAPDKSGLPSDRFSAERTGGSVSTLTIQRTQQEDSAVYLCASRGQRVSGNTIYFGEGSWLTVV.

The rearrangement links TRBV29-1 to TRBJ2-5; D call uncertain. CDR1 and CDR2 from the germline V gene are SQVTM and ANQGSEA. The CDR3 is 11 amino acids. This CDR3 is CNEATRETQYF. As DNA, the CDR3 is TGCAACGAGGCGACACGGGAGACCCAGTACTTC.

Note on this clonotype: The final CDR3 position lacks the conserved phenylalanine or tryptophan, pointing to a likely read error. V is TRBV7-9 and J is TRBJ2-7, with TRBD2 matching 10 bases. The CDR3 loop spans 15 amino acids. The V segment lost 4 bases and the J segment 4 bases; nucleotides outside the gene matches: 7. Germline assignment: CDR1 SEHNR and CDR2 FQNEAQ (reference sequence). The CDR3 nucleotides read TGTGCCAGCAGCTCGGCCACTAGCGGGGTATACGAGCAGTACCTC. Amino acid sequence: CASSSATSGVYEQYL.

In its sample, this clonotype was seen many times. The rearrangement links TRBV7-7 to TRBJ2-2; no reliable D call. The CDR3 is 14 amino acids. Looked up from germline, CDR1 is SSHAT and CDR2 is FNYEAQ (reference sequence). Deletions cut 1 base from V and 4 bases from J, with 7 bases between. The CDR3 sequence: CASSLDDATGELFF. CDR3 nucleotide sequence: TGTGCCAGCAGCTTAGATGACGCCACCGGGGAGCTGTTTTTT.

Of note for this clonotype: At one of its ends the junction is not consistent with the germline gene, which may arise from a read error. The chain links TRBV10-2 to TRBJ1-5; D may be TRBD1 (6 bases). Germline V gene data show CDR1 as WSHSY and CDR2 as SAAADI. The CDR3 is made up of 14 amino acids. The DNA for the CDR3 is TGTGCCAGCAGTGAAAGACAGGACAATCAGCCCCAGCATTTT. Translation: CASSERQDNQPQHF.

The chain couples TRBV2 to TRBJ1-2; 7 bases align to TRBD1. This CDR3 comprises 16 residues. The ends lost 7 bases at V and 0 bases at J; junction bases unmatched: 11. Germline V gene data show CDR1 as SNHLY and CDR2 as FYNNEI. Here the CDR3 DNA reads TGTGCCAGCATGCAGGGGGATTTGAAAGCTAACTATGGCTACACCTTC. Amino acid sequence: CASMQGDLKANYGYTF.

The chain has TRBV12-3 or TRBV12-4 and TRBJ1-5; D is perhaps TRBD1 (5 bases). V lost 4 bases and J 5 bases, leaving 12 bases between the germline ends. CDR3 size: 14 residues. The CDR3 is CASSWDRGHQPQHF. The CDR3 DNA reads TGTGCCAGCAGTTGGGACCGAGGGCATCAGCCCCAGCATTTT.

This clonotype was seen ten or more times. The chain uses TRBV2 and TRBJ2-7, with D perhaps assigned TRBD1 or TRBD2 (5 bases each). The CDR3 sequence is 15 residues long. Germline V gene data show CDR1 as SNHLY and CDR2 as FYNNEI. Trimming pared 4 bases from V and 0 bases from J, leaving 13 bases between. The CDR3 DNA sequence: TGTGCCAGCAGTGGAAGCCGGGACGCCTCCTACGAGCAGTACTTC. Translation: CASSGSRDASYEQYF.

This sequence joins TRBV20-1 and TRBJ2-7; D is possibly TRBD1 or TRBD2 (5 bases each). Deletions cut 5 bases from V and 7 bases from J, with 24 bases between. The CDR3 has 15 amino acids. Germline assignment: CDR1 DFQATT and CDR2 SNEGSKA (reference sequence). The CDR3 bases are TGCAGTGCTCCCTTCCGGGCCGGGGCGATAGAAGAGCAGTACTTC. Protein: CSAPFRAGAIEEQYF.

As to this clonotype: It is likely a read error, because the conserved phenylalanine at the end of the CDR3 is missing. No DNA is shown, since the ends of the CDR3 on it are uncertain; the CDR3 is the one TCRdb lists. The V and J genes are TRBV7-9 and TRBJ2-5. CDR1 and CDR2 (germline): SEHNR, FQNEAQ (reference sequence). The CDR3 length equals 14 residues, ends included. CDR3: CASSLGLYGYTFGS.

There are a few counts of this clonotype. The J gene is TRBJ1-1, the V gene TRBV5-6; D ambiguous. The CDR3 consists of 14 residues. V shed 2 bases and J shed 1 base, with 9 bases lying between them. Germline V CDR1 and CDR2: SGHDT, YYEEEE. The CDR3 DNA sequence: TGTGCCAGCAGCTTCCGGTTAGAGAACACTGAAGCTTTCTTT. The encoded protein is CASSFRLENTEAFF.

The chain recombines TRBV5-6 with TRBJ2-7; tentatively, D is TRBD2 (6 bases). The CDR3 consists of 15 residues. V was shortened by 1 base and J by 4 bases, with 15 bases between the two germline ends. Germline CDR1 is SGHDT and CDR2 is YYEEEE. Written as DNA, the CDR3 is TGTGCCAGCAGCTTGCGAAATTGGGAGGTTTACGAGCAGTACTTC. It yields the protein CASSLRNWEVYEQYF.

The table lists this clonotype with many counts. The CDR3 DNA reads as TGTGCCAGCAGCCAAGATCCCTTCCTGGGGCCTCAGGGGTCCCAAGAGACCCAGTACTTC. Protein product: CASSQDPFLGPQGSQETQYF. The chain couples TRBV3-1 to TRBJ2-5; D possibly corresponds to TRBD1 (6 bases). CDR3 length: 20 amino acids. V shed 0 bases and J shed 1 base, with 24 bases lying between them. Germline V gene lookup returns CDR1 LGHDT and CDR2 YNNKEL (reference sequence).

J is TRBJ1-5 and V is TRBV25-1, with 9 bases matching TRBD1. The CDR3 is made up of 16 amino acids. V shed 6 bases and J 4 bases; nucleotides not matched to a gene: 10. CDR1 is MGHDK and CDR2 is SYGVNS in the germline V gene. This chain's CDR3 is CASSGPGTGQNQPQHF. CDR3 DNA: TGTGCCAGCAGCGGACCCGGGACAGGGCAGAATCAGCCCCAGCATTTT.

The chain couples TRBV9 to TRBJ2-7; weak D call: TRBD1 (6 bases). Germline lookup yields CDR1 SGDLS and CDR2 YYNGEE. V was shortened by 2 bases and J by 3 bases, with 15 bases between the two germline ends. CDR3 length: 15 residues. CDR3 nucleotides: TGTGCCAGCAGCGTCCTACCGGACAGATACTACGAGCAGTACTTC. It encodes CASSVLPDRYYEQYF. Full variable domain (remainder filled in from reference TRBV9 and TRBJ2-7): DSGVTQTPKHLITATGQRVTLRCSPRSGDLSVYWYQQSLDQGLQFLIQYYNGEERAKGNILERFSAQQFPDLHSELNLSSLELGDSALYFCASSVLPDRYYEQYFGPGTRLTVT.

This clonotype came up many times. The rearrangement links TRBV6-1 to TRBJ1-5; D gene unclear. Trimming stripped 4 bases from V and 7 bases from J, with 17 bases between. The CDR3 is 15 amino acids. The germline V gene has CDR1 MNHNS and CDR2 SASEGT. The CDR3, as DNA: TGTGCCAGCAGTGCAATGGGTGCGGGATTCCAGCCCCAGCATTTT. Its protein product is CASSAMGAGFQPQHF.

This clonotype was observed at least ten times. V gene TRBV4-1 combines with J gene TRBJ1-1; no reliable D call. The CDR3 loop spans 15 amino acids. The germline V gene has CDR1 MGHRA and CDR2 YSYEKL. Trimming cost V 1 base and J 1 base, with 10 bases left between them. The CDR3, as DNA: TGCGCCAGCAGCCAAGTTCGAGACGGGAACACTGAAGCTTTCTTT. This encodes CASSQVRDGNTEAFF.

The rearrangement links TRBV20-1 to TRBJ2-7; D possibly uses TRBD1 or TRBD2 (5 bases each). This CDR3 has 16 residues. From germline, CDR1 is DFQATT and CDR2 SNEGSKA (reference sequence). V was clipped by 5 bases and J by 2 bases, with 22 bases between them. The CDR3 DNA reads as TGCAGTGCTCGTGCGCCGGGACGTTTAATGACCTACGAGCAGTACTTC. Its protein is CSARAPGRLMTYEQYF.

Comments on this clonotype: One junction end does not reproduce the germline sequence, and a read error may be involved. Here the CDR3 DNA reads TGCGCCAGCAGCCAAGATCGGCATACCACCGGGGAGCTGTTTTTT. It translates to CASSQDRHTTGELFF. The chain uses TRBV7-2 and TRBJ2-2; D unclear. Germline CDR1 SGHTA, CDR2 FQGNSA. The CDR3 sequence is 15 residues long.

The chain has TRBV25-1 and TRBJ2-6, with 9 bases that match TRBD1. CDR1 and CDR2 from the germline V gene are MGHDK and SYGVNS. The CDR3 consists of 16 residues. V dropped 5 bases and J dropped 3; count of bases not matched to a gene: 5. CDR3 protein: CASSTTGGFGANVLTF. CDR3 in DNA: TGTGCCAGCAGTACGACAGGGGGTTTTGGGGCCAACGTCCTGACTTTC.

This sequence joins TRBV10-3 and TRBJ2-5, with 8 bases matching TRBD2. This CDR3 has 15 residues. V trimming: 5 bases; J trimming: 2 bases; junction bases outside the gene matches: 7. Looked up from germline, CDR1 is ENHRY and CDR2 is SYGVKD. CDR3 sequence (DNA): TGTGCCATCAGTAACGGGGGGGGGCAGCAAGAGACCCAGTACTTC. Translation: CAISNGGGQQETQYF.